Listed below are T cell receptor beta chains from one sample, sequenced in a study of blood T cell repertoires in COVID-19. TCRdb's copy holds only in-frame clones and misses some; the assay was immunoSEQ multiplex PCR. Of under 120,000 clones listed, about 88% are singletons. Sequencing was carried out using peripheral blood. All receptors derive from a human donor in a cohort sampled during active COVID-19. The CDR3 runs from the conserved cysteine through the conserved F or W. The order of the fields is J gene, D gene, CDR3 length, V gene, clone size, CDR3 protein, CDR3 DNA. The D gene is left open where the match is weak. Clone sizes are given selectively: once, few, many, or a class where the clone is expanded.

j_call: TRBJ1-1; d_call: NA; cdr3_length: 14; v_call: TRBV7-9; clone_size: NA; cdr3_aa: CASSLTGSPAEAFF; cdr3_nt: TGTGCCAGCAGCTTAACAGGGTCCCCCGCTGAAGCTTTCTTT
j_call: TRBJ2-2; d_call: TRBD1; cdr3_length: 15; v_call: TRBV24-1; clone_size: NA; cdr3_aa: CATSDHRGSTGELFF; cdr3_nt: TGTGCCACCAGTGATCACAGGGGGAGCACCGGGGAGCTGTTTTTT
j_call: TRBJ2-1; d_call: TRBD2; cdr3_length: 16; v_call: TRBV15; clone_size: NA; cdr3_aa: CATSTALVAGSNEQFF; cdr3_nt: TGTGCCACCAGCACAGCCCTAGTAGCGGGGAGCAATGAGCAGTTCTTC
j_call: TRBJ2-1; d_call: TRBD2; cdr3_length: 15; v_call: TRBV5-1; clone_size: NA; cdr3_aa: CASSLRGGLYNEQFF; cdr3_nt: TGCGCCAGCAGCTTGCGCGGGGGGCTCTACAATGAGCAGTTCTTC
j_call: TRBJ1-5; d_call: NA; cdr3_length: 14; v_call: TRBV6-6; clone_size: NA; cdr3_aa: CASSYVRTKGPQHF; cdr3_nt: TGTGCCAGCAGTTACGTCCGGACAAAGGGGCCCCAGCATTTT
j_call: TRBJ2-3; d_call: TRBD1; cdr3_length: 15; v_call: TRBV28; clone_size: NA; cdr3_aa: CASSTPGTGTDTQYF; cdr3_nt: TGTGCCAGCAGTACGCCCGGGACAGGCACAGATACGCAGTATTTT
j_call: TRBJ2-5; d_call: NA; cdr3_length: 13; v_call: TRBV18; clone_size: NA; cdr3_aa: CASSPGQQETQYF; cdr3_nt: TGTGCCAGCTCACCAGGCCAGCAAGAGACCCAGTACTTC
j_call: TRBJ2-3; d_call: TRBD2; cdr3_length: 17; v_call: TRBV28; clone_size: NA; cdr3_aa: CASSFPGAGGSTDTQYF; cdr3_nt: TGTGCCAGCAGTTTCCCCGGGGCGGGGGGCTCCACAGATACGCAGTATTTT
j_call: TRBJ2-1; d_call: TRBD2; cdr3_length: 15; v_call: TRBV2; clone_size: NA; cdr3_aa: CASSRLAGDPIEQFF; cdr3_nt: TGTGCCAGCAGCAGACTAGCGGGGGACCCCATTGAGCAGTTCTTC
j_call: TRBJ1-1; d_call: NA; cdr3_length: 13; v_call: TRBV27; clone_size: many; cdr3_aa: CASSFWATSEAFF; cdr3_nt: TGTGCCAGCAGTTTTTGGGCCACGTCTGAAGCTTTCTTT
j_call: TRBJ2-7; d_call: NA; cdr3_length: 13; v_call: TRBV15; clone_size: NA; cdr3_aa: CATSRDLVGRVGF; cdr3_nt: TGTGCCACCAGCAGAGATCTGGTGGGCAGGGTCGGCTTC
j_call: TRBJ2-1; d_call: TRBD2; cdr3_length: 15; v_call: TRBV3-1/TRBV3-2; clone_size: NA; cdr3_aa: CASSLTSGPYNEQFF; cdr3_nt: TGTGCCAGCAGCCTCACTAGCGGGCCTTACAATGAGCAGTTCTTC
j_call: TRBJ2-1; d_call: NA; cdr3_length: 14; v_call: TRBV6-1; clone_size: NA; cdr3_aa: CASSEAPAYNEQFF; cdr3_nt: TGTGCCAGCAGTGAAGCCCCAGCCTACAATGAGCAGTTCTTC
j_call: TRBJ2-7; d_call: NA; cdr3_length: 13; v_call: TRBV6-5; clone_size: NA; cdr3_aa: CASRRTIFYEQYF; cdr3_nt: TGTGCCAGCAGGCGGACTATTTTCTACGAGCAGTACTTC
j_call: TRBJ2-7; d_call: NA; cdr3_length: 12; v_call: TRBV12-5; clone_size: NA; cdr3_aa: CASGTLADEQYF; cdr3_nt: TGTGCTAGTGGTACCCTTGCGGACGAGCAGTACTTC
j_call: TRBJ1-5; d_call: NA; cdr3_length: 15; v_call: TRBV30; clone_size: NA; cdr3_aa: CAWSRRGSSNQPQHF; cdr3_nt: TGTGCCTGGAGTAGGCGAGGATCTAGCAATCAGCCCCAGCATTTT
j_call: TRBJ1-2; d_call: TRBD1; cdr3_length: 19; v_call: TRBV3-1/TRBV3-2; clone_size: NA; cdr3_aa: CASSRGGTGATRANYGYTF; cdr3_nt: TGTGCCAGCAGTAGGGGGGGGACAGGGGCCACTCGAGCTAACTATGGCTACACCTTC
j_call: TRBJ1-5; d_call: TRBD1; cdr3_length: 13; v_call: TRBV19; clone_size: few; cdr3_aa: CASSMDRDQPQHF; cdr3_nt: TGTGCCAGTAGTATGGACAGGGATCAGCCCCAGCATTTT
j_call: TRBJ2-3; d_call: TRBD1; cdr3_length: 16; v_call: TRBV6-2/TRBV6-3; clone_size: few; cdr3_aa: CASSYFRDRGTDTQYF; cdr3_nt: TGTGCCAGCAGTTACTTTCGGGACAGGGGAACAGATACGCAGTATTTT
j_call: TRBJ1-1; d_call: NA; cdr3_length: 13; v_call: TRBV2; clone_size: NA; cdr3_aa: CASSVRENTEAFF; cdr3_nt: TGTGCCAGCAGTGTCCGAGAGAACACTGAAGCTTTCTTT
j_call: TRBJ2-5; d_call: NA; cdr3_length: 15; v_call: TRBV4-1; clone_size: few; cdr3_aa: CASSQGGGRGETQYF; cdr3_nt: TGCGCCAGCAGCCAAGGAGGTGGCAGGGGAGAGACCCAGTACTTC
j_call: TRBJ2-7; d_call: NA; cdr3_length: 13; v_call: TRBV5-8; clone_size: NA; cdr3_aa: CASSQDKGWEQYF; cdr3_nt: TGTGCCAGCAGCCAGGACAAGGGTTGGGAGCAGTACTTC
j_call: TRBJ1-2; d_call: NA; cdr3_length: 14; v_call: TRBV11-2; clone_size: NA; cdr3_aa: CASSLDAKGLFYTF; cdr3_nt: TGTGCCAGCAGCTTAGACGCCAAAGGACTATTCTACACCTTC
j_call: TRBJ2-7; d_call: NA; cdr3_length: 14; v_call: TRBV6-5; clone_size: few; cdr3_aa: CATKQGTQNYEQYF; cdr3_nt: TGTGCCACCAAACAGGGAACCCAGAACTACGAGCAGTACTTC
j_call: TRBJ1-4; d_call: TRBD1; cdr3_length: 14; v_call: TRBV28; clone_size: NA; cdr3_aa: CASTLGRGREKLFF; cdr3_nt: TGTGCCAGCACCCTGGGCAGGGGGCGCGAAAAACTGTTTTTT
j_call: TRBJ2-7; d_call: NA; cdr3_length: 18; v_call: TRBV6-2/TRBV6-3; clone_size: NA; cdr3_aa: CASSYSSWVSGPLDEQYF; cdr3_nt: TGTGCCAGCAGTTACTCGAGCTGGGTAAGCGGCCCACTAGACGAGCAGTACTTC
j_call: TRBJ1-1; d_call: NA; cdr3_length: 14; v_call: TRBV9; clone_size: NA; cdr3_aa: CASSVWAGNTEAFF; cdr3_nt: TGTGCCAGCAGCGTATGGGCAGGGAACACTGAAGCTTTCTTT
j_call: TRBJ1-2; d_call: NA; cdr3_length: 13; v_call: TRBV5-6; clone_size: NA; cdr3_aa: CASTVGQIYGYTF; cdr3_nt: TGTGCCAGCACCGTAGGACAGATCTATGGCTACACCTTC
j_call: TRBJ2-1; d_call: TRBD2; cdr3_length: 19; v_call: TRBV19; clone_size: NA; cdr3_aa: CASSVLAGGRTQIDNEQFF; cdr3_nt: TGTGCCAGTAGTGTACTAGCGGGGGGCCGAACTCAAATCGACAATGAGCAGTTCTTC
j_call: TRBJ2-7; d_call: TRBD2; cdr3_length: 15; v_call: TRBV6-5; clone_size: NA; cdr3_aa: CASTQTSGGAYEQYF; cdr3_nt: TGTGCCAGCACACAAACTAGCGGGGGGGCCTACGAGCAGTACTTC
j_call: TRBJ1-1; d_call: NA; cdr3_length: 14; v_call: TRBV2; clone_size: once; cdr3_aa: CASSVGGANTEAFF; cdr3_nt: TGTGCCAGCAGTGTGGGGGGAGCTAACACTGAAGCTTTCTTT
j_call: TRBJ2-5; d_call: NA; cdr3_length: 17; v_call: TRBV4-1; clone_size: NA; cdr3_aa: CASSQSPGLTYQETQYF; cdr3_nt: TGCGCCAGCAGCCAATCCCCGGGACTCACGTACCAAGAGACCCAGTACTTC
j_call: TRBJ2-1; d_call: NA; cdr3_length: 15; v_call: TRBV19; clone_size: NA; cdr3_aa: CASRSTDYGYNEQFF; cdr3_nt: TGTGCCAGTAGGAGTACGGACTACGGTTACAATGAGCAGTTCTTC
j_call: TRBJ2-3; d_call: TRBD1; cdr3_length: 17; v_call: TRBV5-1; clone_size: NA; cdr3_aa: CASSPNDRGSNPDTQYF; cdr3_nt: TGCGCCAGCAGCCCCAACGACAGGGGGTCTAATCCAGATACGCAGTATTTT
j_call: TRBJ1-2; d_call: NA; cdr3_length: 13; v_call: TRBV10-3; clone_size: NA; cdr3_aa: CAISTTGYLGYTF; cdr3_nt: TGTGCCATCAGTACGACAGGCTACCTGGGCTACACCTTC
j_call: TRBJ1-3; d_call: TRBD1; cdr3_length: 14; v_call: TRBV14; clone_size: NA; cdr3_aa: CASSYGQAGNTIYF; cdr3_nt: TGTGCCAGCAGCTACGGACAGGCTGGAAACACCATATATTTT
j_call: TRBJ1-2; d_call: TRBD1; cdr3_length: 15; v_call: TRBV5-4; clone_size: NA; cdr3_aa: CASSLSAGGDYGYTF; cdr3_nt: TGTGCCAGCAGCTTGTCTGCAGGGGGCGACTATGGCTACACCTTC
j_call: TRBJ2-7; d_call: NA; cdr3_length: 12; v_call: TRBV15; clone_size: NA; cdr3_aa: CATGGTAYEQYF; cdr3_nt: TGTGCCACCGGAGGGACAGCCTACGAGCAGTACTTC
j_call: TRBJ1-3; d_call: NA; cdr3_length: 14; v_call: TRBV2; clone_size: few; cdr3_aa: CASNPTVSGNTIYF; cdr3_nt: TGTGCCAGCAATCCGACAGTCTCTGGAAACACCATATATTTT
j_call: TRBJ1-3; d_call: NA; cdr3_length: 12; v_call: TRBV3-1/TRBV3-2; clone_size: once; cdr3_aa: CASSQDIGTIYF; cdr3_nt: TGTGCCAGCAGCCAAGATATCGGCACCATATATTTT
j_call: TRBJ2-1; d_call: TRBD2; cdr3_length: 13; v_call: TRBV19; clone_size: once; cdr3_aa: CASSGGGYNEQFF; cdr3_nt: TGTGCCAGTAGTGGCGGGGGGTACAATGAGCAGTTCTTC
j_call: TRBJ1-4; d_call: NA; cdr3_length: 17; v_call: TRBV3-1/TRBV3-2; clone_size: NA; cdr3_aa: CASSQESPAARDEKLFF; cdr3_nt: TGTGCCAGCAGCCAAGAAAGTCCGGCGGCCAGGGATGAAAAACTGTTTTTT
j_call: TRBJ1-4; d_call: NA; cdr3_length: 19; v_call: TRBV21-1; clone_size: NA; cdr3_aa: CASSKRDRGRGNLREKLFF; cdr3_nt: TGTGCCAGCAGCAAGAGGGACAGGGGCAGGGGGAACCTTCGTGAAAAACTGTTTTTT
j_call: TRBJ2-3; d_call: NA; cdr3_length: 13; v_call: TRBV5-1; clone_size: NA; cdr3_aa: CASSLAATDTQYF; cdr3_nt: TGCGCCAGCAGCTTGGCTGCGACAGATACGCAGTATTTT
j_call: TRBJ2-5; d_call: TRBD1; cdr3_length: 16; v_call: TRBV23-1; clone_size: NA; cdr3_aa: CASSQARGSFQETQYF; cdr3_nt: TGCGCCAGCAGTCAAGCCAGGGGGTCCTTCCAAGAGACCCAGTACTTC
j_call: TRBJ2-3; d_call: TRBD1; cdr3_length: 13; v_call: TRBV6-5; clone_size: NA; cdr3_aa: CATNGQGTDTQYF; cdr3_nt: TGTGCCACCAACGGACAGGGCACAGATACGCAGTATTTT